What follows describes a single T cell receptor beta chain. Its antigen has not been determined. No base qualities exist here, and no much larger clone lies one base off it. This specimen comes from a study of cytomegalovirus exposure and HLA in healthy donors (dated by TCRdb to the late 2010s). Context from the whole study: According to an earlier analysis of 587 of the donors, about 170 million T cells yielded some 110 million unique TCR beta sequences and about 300 Gb of sequence data. The number of donors typed differed by locus, with about 620-630 for A, B, C, DRB1 and DQB1, 522 for DQA1, under 610 for DPA1, and 400 to 490 for DPB1. Because of strong linkage in the cohort, 4 to 6 DR-DQ haplotypes were treated as single units for association and clustering. The later analysis used no new phenotypic data to find candidate immune exposures, relying instead on TCR beta sequences and their occurrence across donors. An early release that covered fewer than 750 HLA-typed donors contained approximately 300 gigabases of sequencing data and tens of millions of unique TCR sequences. To decide whether each TCR beta V gene segment behaved as functional or pseudogenic, an earlier analysis of some 580 of the donors relied on high-throughput TCR beta sequencing. Among the approximately 400 genotyped donors, approximately 76% belonged to the genetic ancestry cluster associated with self-reported Caucasian donors. HLA typing covered class I and class II loci at four-digit resolution. The T cell repertoires of several hundred subjects were profiled by immunosequencing and related to cytomegalovirus serostatus. Among 398 genotyped donors of the cohort, an average of approximately 250,000 unique TCR beta nucleotide sequences were sequenced per donor, roughly 20% of them non-productive. To predict cytomegalovirus infection status, the study brought together high-throughput TCR immunosequencing, statistical association of individual TCRs with disease status, and machine learning. A later analysis re-examined previously published TCR beta repertoires from more than 550 donors and added high-resolution HLA genotyping to investigate patterns of TCR occurrence. A later genetic analysis used genome-wide SNP genotypes for about three fifths of the 666 donors, treating that subset as a discovery cohort. All discovery cohort repertoires had been generated using a single sequencing platform. Donor age, sex, ethnicity and CMV serostatus were compiled alongside the repertoire data. The aim of the study was to test whether cataloging public T cell receptors could identify signatures of past pathogen exposure. A separate validation cohort of about 110 different subjects was used in addition to the 666-subject first cohort.

V and J are trimmed by 8 bases and 6 bases, and the gene matches miss 5 bases of the junction. From cysteine to phenylalanine, the CDR3 is 14 amino acids long. Of all the DNA, just the CDR3 is kept, 42 bases in frame from base 1. CDR1 is given as ENHRY and CDR2 as SYGVKD, both from the germline V gene. Libraries were prepared through the immunoSEQ multiplex PCR assay. For the multiplex PCR, a mixture combining 60 forward primers for TCR Vbeta segments and 13 reverse primers for TCR Jbeta segments was used. Amplification of the CDR3 region of rearranged TCR beta genes was performed with a multiplex PCR assay on genomic DNA. The amplified TCR beta libraries were sequenced on the Illumina HiSeq System as 87-base-pair reads. Processing in the source paper ran as follows. In a later analysis, around 80 million unique TCR beta chains were counted across the 690 or so repertoires, and around 10 million of these chains were shared by at least two donors. A nearest-neighbor algorithm error-corrected the raw reads and collapsed the reads into unique sequences, merging closely related sequences to remove PCR and sequencing errors. To assign V, D and J gene segments, CDR3 sequences were aligned to IMGT reference sequences. Each retained sequence needed at least a six-nucleotide match to both a V gene segment and a J gene segment. A rearrangement counted as productive if the CDR3 had no stop codons and remained in frame with V and J, and every other rearrangement counted as non-productive. CDR3 was defined according to IMGT convention as the region running from the second conserved V-encoded cysteine to the conserved J-encoded phenylalanine. Sequences without an unambiguous match to a single V gene segment were excluded from the earlier analysis of 450 to 650 of the donors. In an earlier analysis of approximately 550 of the donors, V segments were called functional above 56.7% productive rearrangements and were called segregating when the between-donor standard deviation exceeded 5%. A statistical classification framework was built for diagnosing cytomegalovirus status from the catalog of TCR beta chain sequences. In a later analysis, V and J genes were assigned by comparing TCR nucleotide sequences against IMGT/GENE-DB human TR gene sequences. Using the TCRdist pipeline, a later analysis assigned CDR3 sequences along with most-parsimonious VDJ recombination scenarios. In a later analysis, every TCR beta chain was defined by the combination of its CDR3 amino acid sequence and its V-gene family, and reads without a unique V-gene family were dropped. As a way to deal with suspected cross-contamination and a sequencing artifact, a later analysis dropped roughly 600 nucleotide sequences that were highly shared and had low generation probability. In a later analysis, a clonal expansion index for each public chain was calculated from normalized within-repertoire ranks of inferred template counts. Generation probabilities in a later analysis came from a VDJ recombination model fitted to out-of-frame rearrangements, and those results were checked against IGoR. Hypergeometric tests were used in a later analysis to score TCR-TCR, TCR-HLA and TCR-CMV co-occurrence, with a repertoire-size bias correction applied to the TCR pairs. A later analysis estimated false discovery rates by permuting HLA or CMV assignments 20 times. In a later analysis, co-occurring TCRs were grouped with DBSCAN, and TCRdist sequence similarity was added when clustering was performed within HLA-allele-positive subsets. Co-occurrence clustering excluded repertoires with fewer than 30,000 or more than 120,000 public chains, plus five with anomalous nucleotide sharing. In TCRdb, the immuneACCESS table is reduced to in-frame sequences with V and J assigned. These tables do not hold every clone; where another copy was compared, an unresolved V gene accounts for under half, and the others remain unexplained. V, J and clone size are taken as reported in that table, and D and trimming were inferred from the DNA itself. The sample profile shows 12,000 to 15,000 clones; less than 75% of them were found once. The top ten constitute under 20% of the sample.

The cohort comprised around 690 healthy bone marrow donors. All cohort members were sampled while nominally healthy, although unrecorded immune exposures were likely present. The donor was CMV seropositive and belonged to the group of some 290 seropositive cohort members. A peripheral blood sample was collected from each donor, and TCR beta sequencing was performed on peripheral blood mononuclear cells. Genomic DNA was extracted from the blood cell samples with the Qiagen DNeasy Blood Extraction Kit. Points the paper makes about the study in general: While some public TCRs were present in many individuals, most TCR sequences turned up only very rarely across donors. In an earlier analysis of about 540 of the donors, most TCR beta V segments were observed in productive rearrangements about 87% or about 30% of the time, broadly matching IMGT annotations. When HLA alleles, especially DR and DQ, strongly co-occurred, attributing TCR associations to individual alleles was difficult. A cluster of highly shared sequence variants was judged likely to be a technical artifact of the sequencing pipeline. A few of the identified cytomegalovirus-associated TCR beta chains were confirmed in vitro to be specific for cytomegalovirus antigens. Roughly uniform sequencing depth across donors was assumed in presence/absence analyses, although this assumption may not hold. A later genetic analysis associated a missense DCLRE1C variant with V-gene and J-gene trimming of TCR beta chains, and an independent cohort replicated the association. A further reported finding was that TCR beta sequences accurately predicted the HLA-A and HLA-B alleles for most subjects in the first cohort. According to a later analysis, most CMV-associated TCR beta chains appeared to be HLA-restricted, and the HLA associations seemed to be driven largely by CMV exposure. The 87-base-pair reads could not distinguish some IMGT-functional V segments, including TRBV6-2 and TRBV6-3, so those segments were excluded. Only TCR beta chains were sequenced in this cohort, and the absence of alpha or paired-chain data limited detectable features. The classifier was reported to diagnose cytomegalovirus status with high specificity and sensitivity in both the original and validation cohorts. In the study, approximately 160 TCR beta chains were listed as associated with cytomegalovirus. Correlated functional status among segregating V segments might reflect linkage disequilibrium, but an unknown experimental factor could not be ruled out. A later genetic analysis reported fewer N-insertions in productive TCRs among donors in an Asian-associated ancestry cluster than the roughly 700-donor mean. It was suggested by the authors that the approach could potentially be generalized to other disease states and immunological phenotypes. Because HLA typing was missing for some donors at each locus, association tests included only the typed subset. About 17 rarely observed V segments, including chromosome 9 orphons, were excluded from the earlier analysis of about 500 of the donors because counts were too low. In a later analysis, the rate of TCR association differed among HLA loci, with DRB1 alleles having the most associated TCRs and HLA-C alleles having the fewest. Immune exposure information for the cohort was limited to CMV serostatus. According to a later analysis, parvovirus B19, influenza, CMV and Epstein-Barr virus appeared linked to several top co-occurrence clusters. In a later analysis, HLA-associated TCR beta chains were found to be more clonally expanded and to have lower generation probabilities than equally common non-associated chains. A later analysis associated 15,000 to 20,000 TCR beta sequences with specific HLA alleles at a false discovery rate of 0.05.

The chain couples TRBV10-3 to TRBJ2-1; 12 nucleotides in the junction match TRBD2. Source material: PBMCs. This TCR came from a woman in her 50s in good health and CMV-seropositive. The nucleotide sequence is TGTGCCATCGGGACTAGCGGGCCCACCAATGAGCAGTTCTTC. Translation gives CAIGTSGPTNEQFF.